The 30 T cell receptor beta chains below were found in one sample sequenced in a study of post-analysis software for immune sequencing data. Study-wide results and caveats: When patients were compared with controls, a handful of TRBV segments were more frequent, TRBV5-6, TRBV5-1 and TRBV20-1 among them.

Unique molecular identifiers were carried by the TCR beta cDNA libraries. TCRdb passed the PCR reads through MiXCR, listing each CDR3 protein once. Here the sample spans 150,000 to 200,000 distinct CDR3 sequences, roughly 31% being singletons. No cognate antigen is known for these TCRs. The sample comprised blood. The receptor set was obtained from a girl under 18 with multiple sclerosis.

Details on this clonotype: This could be a read error, since a much larger clone is one nucleotide away. J is TRBJ2-5 and V is TRBV9, with TRBD2 identical over 10 bases. The J call may be in error: the DNA end matches TRBJ2-7 better. Germline V CDR1 and CDR2: SGDLS, YYNGEE. The CDR3 consists of 15 residues. The CDR3 sequence: CASSDTAGGPYEQYF. CDR3 coding DNA: TGTGCCAGCAGCGACACAGCGGGAGGGCCCTACGAGCAGTACTTC.

V is TRBV20-1 and J is TRBJ2-7; the D gene is possibly TRBD2 (6 bases). The germline gives CDR1 DFQATT, CDR2 SNEGSKA (reference sequence). This CDR3 comprises 13 residues. V was trimmed by 2 bases and J by 0 bases, leaving 8 bases between them. The CDR3 DNA sequence: TGCAGTGCTAGACTGGGGGGCTCCTACGAGCAGTACTTC. It encodes CSARLGGSYEQYF.

This clonotype has ten or more counts. The CDR3 bases are TGCAGCGTTGAGGCCGGGCCCCCCTACGAGCAGTACTTC. Encoded protein: CSVEAGPPYEQYF. The chain employs TRBV29-1 and TRBJ2-7; D gene ambiguous. The V end was cut by 3 bases, the J end by 2 bases, with 11 bases between. CDR1 SQVTM and CDR2 ANQGSEA come from the germline V gene. There are 13 residues in the CDR3.

The chain is built from TRBV19 and TRBJ2-5, with D perhaps TRBD2 (6 bases). CDR1 is LNHDA and CDR2 is SQIVND in the germline V gene (reference sequence). Trimming took 7 bases from V and 11 from J, leaving 23 bases between them. The CDR3 spans 14 residues. The DNA of the CDR3 is TGTGCCAGTAAGGAGGGTATGGGGTACAATGAGCAGTACTTC. Translation: CASKEGMGYNEQYF.

This clonotype was seen only a few times. The chain links TRBV29-1 to TRBJ1-1; no definite D call. The V gene's germline CDR1 is SQVTM and CDR2 ANQGSEA. CDR3 length: 13 residues. V was trimmed by 0 bases and J by 5 bases, leaving 10 bases between them. The CDR3 sequence: CSVEDHGGTEAFF. The DNA of the CDR3 is TGCAGCGTTGAAGATCATGGTGGGACTGAAGCTTTCTTT. Complete variable domain (other parts from reference TRBV29-1 and TRBJ1-1): SAVISQKPSRDICQRGTSLTIQCQVDSQVTMMFWYRQQPGQSLTLIATANQGSEATYESGFVIDKFPISRPNLTFSTLTVSNMSPEDSSIYLCSVEDHGGTEAFFGQGTRLTVV.

As for this clonotype: At one end the junction does not follow the germline gene, possibly because of a read error. The J gene is TRBJ2-2, the V gene TRBV15; a weak D match, TRBD2 (6 bases). CDR1 and CDR2 (germline): LNHNV, YYDKDF (reference sequence). CDR3 length: 16 amino acids. The CDR3 protein is CATSRELASNTGERFF. The CDR3 bases are TGTGCCACCAGCAGGGAACTAGCTTCGAACACCGGGGAGCGGTTTTTT. The whole variable domain, filled in from reference TRBV15 and TRBJ2-2, reads DAMVIQNPRYQVTQFGKPVTLSCSQTLNHNVMYWYQQKSSQAPKLLFHYYDKDFNNEADTPDNFQSRRPNTSFCFLDIRSPGLGDTAMYLCATSRELASNTGERFFGEGSRLTVL.

There are many counts of this clonotype. This chain joins TRBV20-1 and TRBJ2-5; D tentatively reads TRBD1 or TRBD2 (5 bases each). CDR1 DFQATT and CDR2 SNEGSKA come from the germline V gene (reference sequence). V lost 5 bases and J lost 0, with 19 bases in between. There are 16 residues in the CDR3. DNA of the CDR3: TGCAGTGCTCGGCCCCGGGACCGCCCGTACCAAGAGACCCAGTACTTC. It codes for CSARPRDRPYQETQYF.

Concerning this clonotype: A much larger clone differs by one base, so this may be a read error. The chain has TRBV5-1 and TRBJ2-3, with D possibly being TRBD2 (6 bases). Germline V gene data show CDR1 as SGHRS and CDR2 as YFSETQ. The CDR3 sequence is 15 residues long. The CDR3 DNA reads as TGCGCCAGCAGCTTCGGGGGAGAGGGAGCAGAGACGCAGTATTTT. Protein: CASSFGGEGAETQYF.

This clonotype was seen only once. Being one base from a much bigger clone, this may be a read error. The chain joins TRBV12-3 or TRBV12-4 to TRBJ2-5; D is unresolved. The CDR3 length is 14 residues. V lost 6 bases, J lost 4 bases, and 15 bases lay in between. CDR3 DNA sequence: TGTGCCAGCAGGGGCCCGGATTTAGTAGAGACCCAGTACTTC. Its translation: CASRGPDLVETQYF.

The genes are TRBV9 and TRBJ2-3; TRBD2 might be the D (5 bases). This CDR3 comprises 15 residues. V gave up 0 bases and J gave up 2 bases, with 10 bases separating them. CDR1 and CDR2 (germline): SGDLS, YYNGEE. In DNA, the CDR3 is TGTGCCAGCAGCGTAGCTCAGCGGCCCACAGATACGCAGTATTTT. This codes for CASSVAQRPTDTQYF.

In this sample, this clonotype turned up many times. V is TRBV5-1 and J is TRBJ2-3; possibly TRBD1 for D (6 bases). With 0 bases removed from V and 0 bases from J, the gap between germline ends came to 11 bases. The CDR3 totals 16 residues. Germline V gene lookup returns CDR1 SGHRS and CDR2 YFSETQ. The CDR3 sequence is CASSLEGQGSTDTQYF. DNA for the CDR3: TGCGCCAGCAGCTTGGAGGGGCAGGGGAGCACAGATACGCAGTATTTT.

The J gene is TRBJ2-7, the V gene TRBV7-2; 11 bases align to TRBD2. Germline values: CDR1 SGHTA, CDR2 FQGNSA. The CDR3 extends over 14 amino acids. V lost 5 bases and J lost 3; bases outside the gene matches: 3. CDR3 amino acids: CASSPTSGGYEQYF. CDR3 DNA sequence: TGTGCCAGCAGCCCCACTAGCGGGGGCTACGAGCAGTACTTC.

This clonotype was detected a few times. V and J are TRBV28 and TRBJ2-5; tentatively, D is TRBD1 (6 bases). V dropped 6 bases and J dropped 4 bases, with 12 bases sitting between them. The germline CDR1 and CDR2 sequences are MDHEN and SYDVKM. This CDR3 is built from 13 residues. The CDR3 DNA sequence: TGTGCCAGCAGCAACAGGGTTCCAGAGACCCAGTACTTC. Residues: CASSNRVPETQYF.

There are many counts of this clonotype. At one of its ends the junction is not consistent with the germline gene, which may arise from a read error. The CDR3 nucleotides read TGTGCCAGCAGTTTAGGCGCGTACGAGCAGTACTTC. Its translation is CASSLGAYEQYF. The chain recombines TRBV5-1 with TRBJ2-7; no reliable D call. Germline assignment: CDR1 SGHRS and CDR2 YFSETQ. This CDR3 contains 12 residues. The full variable domain, completed using reference TRBV5-1 and TRBJ2-7, is KAGVTQTPRYLIKTRGQQVTLSCSPISGHRSVSWYQQTPGQGLQFLFEYFSETQRNKGNFPGRFSGRQFSNSRSEMNVSTLELGDSALYLCASSLGAYEQYFGPGTRLTVT.

This clonotype occurred a few times. The chain uses TRBV5-1 and TRBJ2-7; TRBD1 matches 8 bases. The J segment lost 1 base and the V segment lost 5 bases, leaving 8 bases of the junction unmatched. Germline V lookup: CDR1 SGHRS, CDR2 YFSETQ. There are 15 residues in the CDR3. CDR3 sequence reads: CASRGPGTGSYEQYF. DNA for the CDR3: TGCGCCAGCAGGGGGCCCGGGACAGGATCCTACGAGCAGTACTTC.

The chain uses TRBV3-1 and TRBJ2-2; possibly TRBD1 or TRBD2 for D (5 bases each). Trimming cost V 2 bases and J 5 bases, with 18 bases left between them. Germline loops: CDR1 LGHDT, CDR2 YNNKEL (reference sequence). The CDR3 is 17 residues long. CDR3 loop: CASSQPIGTVDTGELFF. The CDR3 DNA reads as TGTGCCAGCAGCCAACCGATCGGGACCGTAGATACCGGGGAGCTGTTTTTT.

This clonotype was counted ten times or more. The genes are TRBV4-1 and TRBJ2-1, with a tentative D call TRBD2 (5 bases). The CDR3 extends over 15 amino acids. The germline V gene encodes CDR1 MGHRA and CDR2 YSYEKL. The ends were cut back, 0 bases at V and 6 bases at J, with 12 bases in the middle. The CDR3: CASSQDPDGLNEQFF. CDR3 coding DNA: TGCGCCAGCAGCCAAGACCCGGACGGACTCAATGAGCAGTTCTTC.

Ten or more counts support this clonotype. The chain joins TRBV20-1 to TRBJ2-7; D possibly matches TRBD1 or TRBD2 (7 bases each). The V end was cut by 4 bases, the J end by 2 bases, with 12 bases between. This CDR3 spans 13 amino acids. Germline CDR1 and CDR2: DFQATT and SNEGSKA (reference sequence). The CDR3 loop reads CSAKRDRTYEQYF. The DNA of the CDR3 is TGCAGTGCTAAGCGGGACAGAACCTACGAGCAGTACTTC.

This clonotype was seen at least ten times. The DNA for the CDR3 is TGTGCCAGCAGTTATCGGGGGGATTACGAGCAGTACTTC. This sequence encodes CASSYRGDYEQYF. This rearrangement joins TRBV6-5 to TRBJ2-7; 7 nucleotides align to TRBD2. The trim removed 3 bases at V and 4 bases at J, leaving 3 bases unmatched. Germline V gene lookup returns CDR1 MNHEY and CDR2 SVGAGI. There are 13 residues in the CDR3.

This chain links TRBV11-2 with TRBJ2-7, with TRBD1 matching 9 bases. Trimming removed 5 bases from V and 4 bases from J; junction bases left unmatched: 6. This CDR3 is built from 14 residues. Germline CDR1 SGHAT, CDR2 FQNNGV. The CDR3 is CASSPGQGKYEQYF. CDR3 in DNA: TGTGCCAGCAGCCCGGGACAGGGAAAATACGAGCAGTACTTC.

A remark on this clonotype: With a much larger clone just one base away, this may be a read error. The chain couples TRBV24-1 to TRBJ2-1; possible D gene TRBD1, 5 bases. CDR1 is KGHDR, CDR2 SFDVKD, per germline. This CDR3 is built from 13 residues. V was trimmed by 1 base and J by 9 bases, leaving 9 bases between them. The CDR3 coding sequence is TGTGCCACCAGTGATTTTAGGGGCGGTGAGCAGTTCTTC. Its protein is CATSDFRGGEQFF.

This clonotype was seen at least ten times. The CDR3: CSARVGVLGTDTQYF. CDR3 bases: TGCAGTGCTAGAGTGGGAGTGTTGGGCACAGATACGCAGTATTTT. The V and J genes are TRBV20-1 and TRBJ2-3; the D gene is possibly TRBD2 (5 bases). Germline lookup yields CDR1 DFQATT and CDR2 SNEGSKA (reference sequence). The germline V and J ends were trimmed by 1 base and 1 base, with 12 bases remaining between them. CDR3 length: 15 amino acids.

The J gene is TRBJ2-1, the V gene TRBV11-2; D perhaps matches TRBD2 (7 bases). With 7 bases removed from V and 3 bases from J, the gap between germline ends came to 19 bases. Germline V CDR1 and CDR2: SGHAT, FQNNGV. The CDR3 extends over 16 amino acids. The CDR3 reads CASIPGEGVVYNEQFF. For the CDR3, the DNA is TGTGCCAGCATCCCAGGGGAGGGAGTTGTCTACAATGAGCAGTTCTTC.

This clonotype appeared many times. This chain uses TRBV11-2 with TRBJ2-1, with D tentatively TRBD2 (7 bases). This CDR3 is 20 amino acids long. The V gene lost 5 bases and the J gene lost 4 bases, with 30 bases spanning the gap. Germline V gene lookup returns CDR1 SGHAT and CDR2 FQNNGV. Here the CDR3 reads CASSPRGREPSPGLYNEQFF. In DNA, the CDR3 is TGTGCCAGCAGCCCGCGGGGGCGGGAGCCCTCCCCCGGACTATACAATGAGCAGTTCTTC.

This rearrangement joins TRBV20-1 to TRBJ1-5; 7 positions match TRBD1. V gave up 0 bases and J gave up 6 bases; unmatched junction bases: 5. Germline CDR1 is DFQATT and CDR2 is SNEGSKA (reference sequence). The CDR3 extends over 14 amino acids. The CDR3 here is CSAREGGYSQPQHF. CDR3 in DNA: TGCAGTGCTAGAGAAGGGGGCTACAGTCAGCCCCAGCATTTT.

This clonotype was recorded at least ten times. The gene calls are TRBV7-2 and TRBJ2-3, with 9 bases matching TRBD2. The CDR3 is 16 amino acids. J was trimmed by 4 bases and V by 4 bases; bases with no gene match: 9. CDR1 SGHTA and CDR2 FQGNSA come from the germline V gene. CDR3 protein: CASSSLSGSAPDTQYF. The CDR3 DNA reads TGTGCCAGCAGCTCCCTTAGCGGGAGTGCCCCAGATACGCAGTATTTT.

The chain combines TRBV12-3 or TRBV12-4 with TRBJ1-6, with 8 bases fitting TRBD1. This CDR3 spans 14 amino acids. V lost 6 bases and J lost 7; bases outside the gene matches: 5. For the CDR3, the DNA is TGTGCCAGCAGCCTGACAGGGGCCAATTCACCCCTCCACTTT. Its translation is CASSLTGANSPLHF.

This clonotype was seen only once. This could be a read error, since a much larger clone is one nucleotide away. The CDR3 coding sequence is TGCGCCAGCAGCTCGGCCGGGACCGGTGACAATGAGCAGTTCTTC. Translation: CASSSAGTGDNEQFF. This rearrangement joins TRBV5-1 to TRBJ2-1; perhaps D is TRBD1 or TRBD2 (5 bases each). In germline, CDR1 is SGHRS, CDR2 YFSETQ. This CDR3 is 15 amino acids long. Deletions cut 3 bases from V and 5 bases from J, with 15 bases between.

The chain is built from TRBV6-5 and TRBJ2-1; D remains unclear. Germline CDR1 and CDR2: MNHEY and SVGAGI. V dropped 2 bases and J dropped 0 bases, with 8 bases sitting between them. The CDR3 runs to 15 residues. CDR3 bases: TGTGCCAGCAGTTACGCCTATGGCTCCTACAATGAGCAGTTCTTC. Its protein is CASSYAYGSYNEQFF.

With regard to this clonotype: A much larger clone lies one base from this, so it may be a read error. The CDR3 carries no conserved terminal phenylalanine or tryptophan, so it likely arises from a read error. The J gene is TRBJ2-3, the V gene TRBV6-6; D not resolved. V lost 4 bases to trimming and J lost 0 bases, with 20 bases between them. CDR1 and CDR2 from the germline V gene are MNHNY and SVGAGI (reference sequence). The CDR3 loop spans 18 amino acids. This CDR3 is CASSLPPGRSASTDTQYL. CDR3 in DNA: TGTGCCAGCAGTTTACCACCAGGTCGTTCGGCTAGCACAGATACGCAGTATTTG.